These 3 T cell receptor beta chains originate from one sample sequenced in a study of OX40 agonist ivuxolimab in advanced cancers. Clones were read by immunoSEQ multiplex PCR, and TCRdb kept only the in-frame ones, dropping some. The sample has some 28,000 clones, approximately 83% seen once; the top ten hold 25% to 35%. The sequencing here drew on CD4+ or CD8+ T cells sorted from blood, taken in a trial of the OX40 agonist ivuxolimab. The receptors were sampled from an adult with an advanced solid tumor such as melanoma, head and neck, liver or kidney cancer.

This chain connects TRBV25-1 to TRBJ2-1; 8 bases line up with TRBD1. Germline assignment: CDR1 MGHDK and CDR2 SYGVNS. This CDR3 comprises 15 residues. With V trimmed by 6 bases and J by 5 bases, 9 bases remained unmatched. The CDR3 region is CASSGVTGQDNEQFF. The CDR3 nucleotides are TGTGCCAGCAGCGGAGTGACGGGACAGGACAATGAGCAGTTCTTC. Together with reference TRBV25-1 and TRBJ2-1, the CDR3 gives the full variable domain: EADIYQTPRYLVIGTGKKITLECSQTMGHDKMYWYQQDPGMELHLIHYSYGVNSTEKGDLSSESTVSRIRTEHFPLTLESARPSHTSQYLCASSGVTGQDNEQFFGPGTRLTVL.

The rearrangement joins TRBV28 to TRBJ1-2, with 7 bases fitting TRBD1. The CDR3 extends over 18 amino acids. Germline V CDR1 and CDR2: MDHEN, SYDVKM. V trimming: 5 bases; J trimming: 0 bases; junction bases outside the gene matches: 15. CDR3 residues: CASSLIGTAKPTNYGYTF. The CDR3 DNA reads TGTGCCAGCAGTCTTATCGGGACAGCCAAACCAACTAACTATGGCTACACCTTC.

This clone was observed once. This chain connects TRBV11-2 to TRBJ2-7, with D perhaps matching TRBD1 (5 bases). CDR3 length: 15 residues. Germline CDR1 and CDR2: SGHAT and FQNNGV. V lost 5 bases, J lost 3 bases, and 17 bases lay in between. CDR3 residues: CASSNERRGFYEQYF. DNA for the CDR3: TGTGCCAGCAGCAATGAAAGAAGGGGTTTCTACGAGCAGTACTTC.